This T cell receptor beta chain was recorded in a study of blood T cell repertoires in COVID-19. Study details: Acute-phase and convalescent COVID-19 samples originated in the United States, Italy and Spain. Nucleic acid was either cDNA or gDNA, and it came from T cells, B-cell-depleted T cells, or PBMCs.

In the original workflow: For nucleated cells, counts were estimated from reference gene primer amplification. The protocol was immunoSEQ multiplex PCR, while the TCRdb copy is restricted to in-frame clones and leaves out a portion. V and J calls and clone size follow that table, whereas D and trimming were derived from the DNA. The sample shows 250,000 to 300,000 clones, roughly 92% of them seen only once. The length of the CDR3 is 15 residues. V lost 7 bases, J lost 1 base, and 16 bases lay in between. Germline lookup yields CDR1 LGHDT and CDR2 YNNKEL (reference sequence). Seattle participants joined during active infection and were tracked over time.

V is TRBV3-1 (or the pseudogene TRBV3-2) and J is TRBJ1-1; perhaps TRBD1 as D (5 bases). The specimen was peripheral blood. The receptor comes from a woman aged 25 to 39 with COVID-19, enrolled during active disease. The CDR3, as DNA: TGTGCCAGCACTCCCGGTGACAGTGCGAACACTGAAGCTTTCTTT. Translated: CASTPGDSANTEAFF.